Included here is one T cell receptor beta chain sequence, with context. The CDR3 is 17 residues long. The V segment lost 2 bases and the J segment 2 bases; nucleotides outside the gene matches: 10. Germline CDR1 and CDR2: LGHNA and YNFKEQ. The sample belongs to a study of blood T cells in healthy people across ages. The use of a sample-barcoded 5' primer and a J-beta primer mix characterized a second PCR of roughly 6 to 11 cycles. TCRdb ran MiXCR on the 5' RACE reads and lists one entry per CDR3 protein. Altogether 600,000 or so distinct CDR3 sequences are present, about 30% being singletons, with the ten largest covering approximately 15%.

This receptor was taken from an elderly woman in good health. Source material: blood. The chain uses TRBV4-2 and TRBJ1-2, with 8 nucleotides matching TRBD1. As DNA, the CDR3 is TGTGCCAGCAGCCAACCAAAACCCGGACAGGGAAACTATGGCTACACCTTC. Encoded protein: CASSQPKPGQGNYGYTF.